Shown below are 22 T cell receptor beta chains from a single sample sequenced in a study of vaccination and CD4 T cells after COVID-19. Antigen specificity for these receptors is unknown. Treatment defined: roughly 10-day PBMC culture with coronavirus spike peptide pools or control peptides (ViraFEST assay). CD4+ T-cell collection from the unexposed donor predated the COVID-19 pandemic (2011-2018). Scientists ran DNA taken from cultured CD4+ T cells through the Oncomine TCR Beta short-read assay for sequencing. TCRdb re-called the PCR reads with MiXCR, one entry per CDR3 protein. The table includes about 6,100 distinct CDR3 sequences, less than 50% detected once. The sample comprised CD4+ T cells from blood, cultured in vitro. The receptors were sampled from a human donor in good health.

The chain links TRBV19 to TRBJ2-2, with no clear D. Between the trimmed V and J ends, which lost 3 bases and 3 bases, there was a span of 2 bases. CDR3 length: 12 amino acids. CDR1 is LNHDA, CDR2 SQIVND, per germline (reference sequence). CDR3 DNA sequence: TGTGCCAGTAGTATCCACACCGGGGAGCTGTTTTTT. This translates into CASSIHTGELFF.

The chain employs TRBV5-4 and TRBJ2-5; 12 nucleotides align to TRBD1. CDR1 is SGHNT and CDR2 is YYREEE in the germline V gene (reference sequence). This CDR3 contains 20 residues. The junction had 21 bases not matched to a gene; V was cut back by 4 bases and J by 5 bases. The CDR3 bases are TGTGCCAGCAGCCGCCGGGGACAGGGGGCAGGCATCTTCGATGGGGAGACCCAGTACTTC. This gives the protein CASSRRGQGAGIFDGETQYF.

V gene TRBV14 combines with J gene TRBJ1-2; D unresolved. Germline loops: CDR1 SGHDN, CDR2 FVKESK. The CDR3 loop spans 15 amino acids. Trimming left V 1 base short and J 5 bases short, with 14 bases between. The DNA for the CDR3 is TGTGCCAGCAGCCAAGTAGCCCCGCTAAGTTATGGCTACACCTTC. Protein sequence: CASSQVAPLSYGYTF.

This chain uses TRBV15 with TRBJ1-2; 8 bases align to TRBD1. CDR1 is LNHNV, CDR2 YYDKDF, per germline (reference sequence). V lost 2 bases and J lost 7; bases outside the gene matches: 3. The CDR3 has 13 amino acids. The CDR3 loop is CATSRPDRGGYTF. The CDR3, as DNA: TGTGCCACCAGCAGACCCGACAGGGGTGGCTACACCTTC.

This chain uses TRBV7-2 with TRBJ2-1, with D hard to call. CDR3 size: 13 residues. Germline V gives CDR1 SGHTA, CDR2 FQGNSA. Trimming pared 1 base from V and 8 bases from J, leaving 9 bases between. The CDR3 sequence: CASSLEGWHEQFF. The CDR3 DNA is TGTGCCAGCAGCTTAGAAGGGTGGCATGAGCAGTTCTTC.

This rearrangement joins TRBV5-6 to TRBJ1-5; possibly TRBD1 for D (5 bases). Between the trimmed V and J ends, which lost 4 bases and 3 bases, there was a span of 11 bases. CDR1 and CDR2 from the germline V gene are SGHDT and YYEEEE. The CDR3 runs 14 residues. CDR3 sequence (DNA): TGTGCCAGCAGCGGGTGGGGCACCAATCAGCCCCAGCATTTT. Protein product: CASSGWGTNQPQHF.

The chain uses TRBV19 and TRBJ2-2; TRBD2 agrees at 13 bases. The CDR3 has 17 amino acids. Trimming at V came to 4 bases and at J to 4 bases, leaving 6 bases not matched to a gene. Germline CDR1 LNHDA, CDR2 SQIVND (reference sequence). The CDR3 is CASSKEGLAGATGELFF. The CDR3 bases are TGTGCCAGTAGTAAAGAAGGACTAGCGGGAGCCACCGGGGAGCTGTTTTTT.

This clonotype was observed a handful of times. V usage is TRBV20-1 and J usage is TRBJ1-5; 12 nucleotides agree with TRBD1. Germline CDR1 DFQATT, CDR2 SNEGSKA (reference sequence). The CDR3 has 17 amino acids. The ends lost 4 bases at V and 1 base at J; junction bases unmatched: 8. The CDR3 DNA reads as TGCAGTGCTACCGGGACAGGGGGCAGTTGGAGCAATCAGCCCCAGCATTTT. It translates to CSATGTGGSWSNQPQHF.

This clonotype appeared a few times. The V call is TRBV7-9, the J call TRBJ1-1, with 8 positions matching TRBD1. The germline V gene has CDR1 SEHNR and CDR2 FQNEAQ (reference sequence). V was pared by 5 bases and J by 6 bases, with 8 bases of the junction left unmatched. CDR3 length: 14 residues. The CDR3 nucleotides are TGTGCCAGCAGCACGGACAGGGAGCGCGCTGAAGCTTTCTTT. This encodes CASSTDRERAEAFF.

The chain has TRBV7-2 and TRBJ1-1; 8 nucleotides agree with TRBD1. The CDR3 loop spans 15 amino acids. CDR1 is SGHTA, CDR2 FQGNSA, per germline. V lost 5 bases to trimming and J lost 3 bases; unmatched junction nucleotides: 8. CDR3 sequence (DNA): TGTGCCAGCAGCAAGACAGGGGTTGGGGACACTGAAGCTTTCTTT. Amino acids: CASSKTGVGDTEAFF.

The chain has TRBV12-3 or TRBV12-4 and TRBJ1-1, with 7 positions matching TRBD1. The ends lost 3 bases at V and 3 bases at J; junction bases unmatched: 4. The CDR3 is made up of 14 amino acids. CDR3 bases: TGTGCCAGCAGTTTGGGGACAGCAGACACTGAAGCTTTCTTT. Protein product: CASSLGTADTEAFF.

V and J are TRBV20-1 and TRBJ1-6, with 7 positions matching TRBD1. This CDR3 spans 16 amino acids. After removal of 5 bases from V and 3 bases from J, the junction contained 10 bases not matched to a gene. The germline CDR1 and CDR2 sequences are DFQATT and SNEGSKA (reference sequence). CDR3 DNA sequence: TGCAGTGCTCTACTACAGGGGACTTTCTATAATTCACCCCTCCACTTT. It encodes CSALLQGTFYNSPLHF.

The J gene is TRBJ2-5, the V gene TRBV6-2 or TRBV6-3, with D uncertain. The germline gives CDR1 MNHEY, CDR2 SVGEGT. The ends were cut back, 5 bases at V and 5 bases at J, with 9 bases in the middle. There are 12 residues in the CDR3. Here the CDR3 reads CASSLWAETQYF. The CDR3, as DNA: TGTGCCAGCAGTCTCTGGGCGGAGACCCAGTACTTC.

The gene calls are TRBV12-3 or TRBV12-4 and TRBJ1-3; the D is unclear. V dropped 6 bases and J dropped 0 bases, with 12 bases sitting between them. This CDR3 has 15 amino acids. The CDR3 coding sequence is TGTGCCAGCAGCCGCAGCTCCTCCTCTGGAAACACCATATATTTT. Protein product: CASSRSSSSGNTIYF.

The chain links TRBV7-2 to TRBJ1-5; D is uncertain. From germline, CDR1 is SGHTA and CDR2 FQGNSA. Trimming pared 5 bases from V and 6 bases from J, leaving 11 bases between. The CDR3 is made up of 13 amino acids. The chain's CDR3 is CASSPPTGQPQHF. CDR3 DNA: TGTGCCAGCAGCCCCCCGACCGGTCAGCCCCAGCATTTT.

The CDR3 region has the DNA TGTGCCAGCAGCCCGGGACAGGGGGGTGGCTACACCTTC. Translated: CASSPGQGGGYTF. The chain joins TRBV5-6 to TRBJ1-2; 11 bases are shared with TRBD1. After removal of 4 bases from V and 7 bases from J, the junction contained 3 bases not matched to a gene. The length of the CDR3 is 13 residues. Germline V gene lookup returns CDR1 SGHDT and CDR2 YYEEEE.

This clonotype was counted a single time. This rearrangement joins TRBV19 to TRBJ2-6, with TRBD1 matching 8 bases. The junction had 11 bases not matched to a gene; V was cut back by 1 base and J by 9 bases. In germline, CDR1 is LNHDA, CDR2 SQIVND (reference sequence). CDR3 length equals 17 residues. The CDR3 nucleotides are TGTGCCAGTAGTATAGGCAGGGGGGACAGGATCGGCAACGTCCTGACTTTC. It yields the protein CASSIGRGDRIGNVLTF.

This clonotype was picked up a small number of times. The gene calls are TRBV27 and TRBJ2-7; TRBD2 matches at 12 bases. CDR1 and CDR2 from the germline V gene are MNHEY and SMNVEV (reference sequence). This CDR3 contains 15 residues. The V gene end was trimmed by 4 bases and the J gene end by 5 bases; junction bases not matched to a gene: 6. Here the CDR3 DNA reads TGTGCCAGCAGTTCAACTAGCGGGAGGATCAACGAGCAGTACTTC. Translation: CASSSTSGRINEQYF.

This clonotype turned up a few times. The chain combines TRBV6-2 or TRBV6-3 with TRBJ1-5, with D maybe TRBD1 (5 bases). The CDR3 loop spans 22 amino acids. Germline CDR1 and CDR2: MNHEY and SVGEGT. Between the trimmed V and J ends, which lost 1 base and 0 bases, there was a span of 28 bases. This CDR3 is CASSYFFEAWTPNSYSNQPQHF. DNA of the CDR3: TGTGCCAGCAGTTACTTCTTCGAAGCTTGGACACCAAATTCCTATAGCAATCAGCCCCAGCATTTT.

V usage is TRBV9 and J usage is TRBJ2-1; maybe TRBD2 (6 bases). Germline V CDR1 and CDR2: SGDLS, YYNGEE. The CDR3 is made up of 15 amino acids. The ends were cut back, 6 bases at V and 4 bases at J, with 17 bases in the middle. CDR3 protein: CASTPRGGRYNEQFF. The CDR3 DNA reads TGTGCCAGCACACCACGGGGAGGACGGTACAATGAGCAGTTCTTC.

Within the sample, this clonotype is large. The gene calls are TRBV7-9 and TRBJ2-5; TRBD2 matches at 10 bases. The CDR3 totals 15 residues. Germline V gene sequence: CDR1 SEHNR, CDR2 FQNEAQ (reference sequence). This CDR3 reads CAIKAGGQFSETQYF. In DNA, the CDR3 is TGTGCGATCAAAGCGGGGGGGCAATTTTCGGAGACCCAGTACTTC.

This chain uses TRBV7-8 with TRBJ2-5; D ambiguous. V was cut by 1 base and J by 5 bases, with 8 bases left in between. The CDR3 loop spans 13 amino acids. Germline V lookup: CDR1 SGHVS, CDR2 FQNEAQ. CDR3 in amino acids: CASSLVRWETQYF. CDR3 DNA sequence: TGTGCCAGCAGCTTAGTTCGGTGGGAGACCCAGTACTTC.